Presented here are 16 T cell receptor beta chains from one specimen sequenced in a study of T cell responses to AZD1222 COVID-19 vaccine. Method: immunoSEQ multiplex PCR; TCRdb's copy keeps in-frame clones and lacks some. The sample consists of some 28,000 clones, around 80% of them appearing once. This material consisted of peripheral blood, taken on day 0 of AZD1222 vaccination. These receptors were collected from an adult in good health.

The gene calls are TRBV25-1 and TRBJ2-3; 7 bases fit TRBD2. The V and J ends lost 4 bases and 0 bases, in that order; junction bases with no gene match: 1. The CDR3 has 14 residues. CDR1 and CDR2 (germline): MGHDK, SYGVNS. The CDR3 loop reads CASSGDYSTDTQYF. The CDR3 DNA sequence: TGTGCCAGCAGTGGGGACTATAGCACAGATACGCAGTATTTT. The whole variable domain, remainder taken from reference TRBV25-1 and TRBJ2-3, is EADIYQTPRYLVIGTGKKITLECSQTMGHDKMYWYQQDPGMELHLIHYSYGVNSTEKGDLSSESTVSRIRTEHFPLTLESARPSHTSQYLCASSGDYSTDTQYFGPGTRLTVL.

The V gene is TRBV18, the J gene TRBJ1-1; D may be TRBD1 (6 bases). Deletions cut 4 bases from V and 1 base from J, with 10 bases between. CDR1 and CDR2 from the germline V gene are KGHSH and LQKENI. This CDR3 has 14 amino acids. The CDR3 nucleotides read TGTGCCAGCTCACGCGGGGGACAGAACACTGAAGCTTTCTTT. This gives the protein CASSRGGQNTEAFF.

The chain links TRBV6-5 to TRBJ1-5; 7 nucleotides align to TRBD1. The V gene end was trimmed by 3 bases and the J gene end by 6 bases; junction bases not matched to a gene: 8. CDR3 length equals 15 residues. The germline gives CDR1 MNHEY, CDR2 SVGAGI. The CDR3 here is CASSYQGGGPQPQHF. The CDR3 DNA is TGTGCCAGCAGTTATCAGGGGGGGGGTCCTCAGCCCCAGCATTTT.

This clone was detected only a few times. CDR3 residues: CASSRTSGLSTDTQYF. In DNA form, the CDR3 reads TGTGCCAGCAGCCGGACTAGCGGACTTAGCACAGATACGCAGTATTTT. This chain connects TRBV7-9 to TRBJ2-3; 10 nucleotides align to TRBD2. The CDR3 runs 16 residues. CDR1 and CDR2 (germline): SEHNR, FQNEAQ (reference sequence). Trimming at V came to 5 bases and at J to 0 bases, leaving 5 bases not matched to a gene.

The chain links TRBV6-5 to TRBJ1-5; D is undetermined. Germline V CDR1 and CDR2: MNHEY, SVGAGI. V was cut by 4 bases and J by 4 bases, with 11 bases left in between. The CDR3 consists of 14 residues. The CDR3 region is CASSSYSGNQPQHF. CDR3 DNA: TGTGCCAGCAGTTCTTATTCGGGGAATCAGCCCCAGCATTTT.

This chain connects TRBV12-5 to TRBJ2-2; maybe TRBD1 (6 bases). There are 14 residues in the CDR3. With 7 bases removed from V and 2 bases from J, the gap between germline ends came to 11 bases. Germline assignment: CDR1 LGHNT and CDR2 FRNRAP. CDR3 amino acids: CASAQDRNTGELFF. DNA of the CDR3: TGTGCTAGTGCCCAGGACAGAAACACCGGGGAGCTGTTTTTT.

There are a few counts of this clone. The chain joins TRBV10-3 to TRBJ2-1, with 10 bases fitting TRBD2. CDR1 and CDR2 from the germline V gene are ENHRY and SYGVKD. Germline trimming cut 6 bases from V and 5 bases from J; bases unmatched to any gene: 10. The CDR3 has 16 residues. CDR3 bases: TGTGCCATCAGCGGGTTAGCGGGAGGCACAAACAATGAGCAGTTCTTC. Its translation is CAISGLAGGTNNEQFF.

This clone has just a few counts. Here the CDR3 reads CSGGGAGELFF. The CDR3 coding sequence is TGCAGCGGCGGAGGGGCCGGGGAGCTGTTTTTT. The chain recombines TRBV29-1 with TRBJ2-2; D might be TRBD2 (6 bases). The germline gives CDR1 SQVTM, CDR2 ANQGSEA. The CDR3 has 11 amino acids. V was shortened by 7 bases and J by 6 bases, with 9 bases between the two germline ends.

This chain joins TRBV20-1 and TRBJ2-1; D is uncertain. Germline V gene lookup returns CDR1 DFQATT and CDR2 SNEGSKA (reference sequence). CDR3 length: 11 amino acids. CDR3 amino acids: CRVRSYNEQFF. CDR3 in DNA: TGCAGAGTTCGCTCCTACAATGAGCAGTTCTTC.

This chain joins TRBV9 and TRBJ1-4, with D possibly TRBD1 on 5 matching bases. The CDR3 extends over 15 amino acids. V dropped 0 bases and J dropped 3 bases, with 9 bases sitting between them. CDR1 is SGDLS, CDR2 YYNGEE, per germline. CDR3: CASSVDRQANEKLFF. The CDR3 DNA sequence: TGTGCCAGCAGCGTAGACAGGCAGGCTAATGAAAAACTGTTTTTT.

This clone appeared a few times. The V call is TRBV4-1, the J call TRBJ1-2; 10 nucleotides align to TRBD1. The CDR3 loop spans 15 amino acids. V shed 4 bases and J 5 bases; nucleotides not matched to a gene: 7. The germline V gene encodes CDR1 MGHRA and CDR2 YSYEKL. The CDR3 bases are TGCGCCAGCAGCCGCCGGGACAGGGGAGGGTATGGCTACACCTTC. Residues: CASSRRDRGGYGYTF.

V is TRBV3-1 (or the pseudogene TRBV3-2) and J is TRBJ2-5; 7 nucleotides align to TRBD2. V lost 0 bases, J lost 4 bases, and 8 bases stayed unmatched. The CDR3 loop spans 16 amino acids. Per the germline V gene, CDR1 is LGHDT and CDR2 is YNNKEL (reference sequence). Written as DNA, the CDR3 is TGTGCCAGCAGCCAAGAGGGGGGGTTGCGATCAGAGACCCAGTACTTC. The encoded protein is CASSQEGGLRSETQYF.

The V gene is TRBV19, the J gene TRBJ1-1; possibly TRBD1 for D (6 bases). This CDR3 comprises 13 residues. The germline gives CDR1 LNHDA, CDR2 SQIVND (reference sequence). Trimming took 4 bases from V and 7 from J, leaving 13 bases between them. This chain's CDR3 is CASSRNRDNEAFF. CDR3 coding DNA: TGTGCCAGTAGTAGGAACAGGGATAATGAAGCTTTCTTT.

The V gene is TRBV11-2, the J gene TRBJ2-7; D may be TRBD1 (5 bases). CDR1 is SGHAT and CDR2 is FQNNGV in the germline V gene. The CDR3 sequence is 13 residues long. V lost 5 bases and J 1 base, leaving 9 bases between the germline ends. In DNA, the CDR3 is TGTGCCAGCAGCACACGACAGTCCTACGAGCAGTACTTC. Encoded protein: CASSTRQSYEQYF.

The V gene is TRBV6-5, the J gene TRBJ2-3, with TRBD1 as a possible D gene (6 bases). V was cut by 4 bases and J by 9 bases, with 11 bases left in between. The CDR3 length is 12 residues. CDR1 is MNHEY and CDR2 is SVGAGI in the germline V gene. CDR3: CASSSTGPTQYF. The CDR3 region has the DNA TGTGCCAGCAGTTCAACAGGGCCCACGCAGTATTTT.

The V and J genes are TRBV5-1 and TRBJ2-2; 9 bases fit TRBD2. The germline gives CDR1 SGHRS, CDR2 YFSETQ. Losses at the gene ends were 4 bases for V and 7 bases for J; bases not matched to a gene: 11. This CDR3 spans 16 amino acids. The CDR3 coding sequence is TGCGCCAGCAGCCGCGACCCTAGCGGGGTGAGCGGGGAGCTGTTTTTT. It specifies CASSRDPSGVSGELFF.